The next 19 T cell receptor beta chains were all read from a single sample in a study of OX40 agonist ivuxolimab in advanced cancers. Clones were sequenced by immunoSEQ multiplex PCR, and TCRdb holds only the in-frame ones, with some missing. The table lists tens of thousands of clones, about four fifths of them singletons. Source: CD4+ or CD8+ T cells sorted from blood, taken in a trial of the OX40 agonist ivuxolimab. All receptors come from an adult with an advanced solid tumor such as melanoma, head and neck, liver or kidney cancer.

This chain uses TRBV30 with TRBJ2-7; a weak D match, TRBD1 (5 bases). Trimming left V 3 bases short and J 6 bases short, with 12 bases between. There are 12 residues in the CDR3. Germline-derived CDR1 and CDR2 are GTSNPN and SVGIG (reference sequence). CDR3: CAWSRQFLEQYF. The CDR3 DNA reads as TGTGCCTGGAGCCGACAGTTTCTCGAGCAGTACTTC.

Only a few counts were recorded for this clone. The V call is TRBV2, the J call TRBJ2-3, with D tentatively TRBD1 (7 bases). Germline CDR1 is SNHLY and CDR2 is FYNNEI. V was pared by 2 bases and J by 5 bases, with 20 bases between. This CDR3 has 17 amino acids. The CDR3 bases are TGTGCCAGCAGTGAATCGGCCAGGGGGGTAAGTAAAGATACGCAGTATTTT. It is translated as CASSESARGVSKDTQYF. The full variable domain, its missing parts supplied by reference TRBV2 and TRBJ2-3, is EPEVTQTPSHQVTQMGQEVILRCVPISNHLYFYWYRQILGQKVEFLVSFYNNEISEKSEIFDDQFSVERPDGSNFTLKIRSTKLEDSAMYFCASSESARGVSKDTQYFGPGTRLTVL.

This clone was counted only a few times. V is TRBV9 and J is TRBJ2-5; D possibly uses TRBD1 or TRBD2 (5 bases each). The ends were cut back, 0 bases at V and 5 bases at J, with 8 bases in the middle. This CDR3 region has 13 residues. Germline CDR1 reads SGDLS; CDR2 reads YYNGEE. The CDR3 sequence: CASSVGGFETQYF. Here the CDR3 DNA reads TGTGCCAGCAGCGTAGGGGGGTTTGAGACCCAGTACTTC.

V and J are TRBV27 and TRBJ1-5; tentative D call: TRBD1 (5 bases). V lost 6 bases to trimming and J lost 2 bases, with 29 bases between them. Germline V gene lookup returns CDR1 MNHEY and CDR2 SMNVEV (reference sequence). This CDR3 comprises 20 residues. DNA for the CDR3: TGTGCCAGCAGCCCGACGAACGGGGGGTTTAGCTTAGGTGGCAATCAGCCCCAGCATTTT. The encoded protein is CASSPTNGGFSLGGNQPQHF.

This chain connects TRBV5-5 to TRBJ1-5, with 9 bases identical to TRBD1. The CDR3 length is 16 residues. V was clipped by 2 bases and J by 4 bases; unmatched bases: 7. Germline V lookup: CDR1 SGHKS, CDR2 YYEKEE (reference sequence). CDR3 sequence (DNA): TGTGCCAGCAGCTTCGGGACAGGGCTTGGGAATCAGCCCCAGCATTTT. Its protein product is CASSFGTGLGNQPQHF. Drawing the rest from reference TRBV5-5 and TRBJ1-5, the complete variable domain is DAGVTQSPTHLIKTRGQQVTLRCSPISGHKSVSWYQQVLGQGPQFIFQYYEKEERGRGNFPDRFSARQFPNYSSELNVNALLLGDSALYLCASSFGTGLGNQPQHFGDGTRLSIL.

This rearrangement joins TRBV29-1 to TRBJ2-5, with D unresolved. The CDR3 is made up of 13 amino acids. The germline CDR1 and CDR2 sequences are SQVTM and ANQGSEA. With 3 bases removed from V and 5 bases from J, the gap between germline ends came to 13 bases. The CDR3 bases are TGCAGCGTTGATCTGGCGGCCGGTGAGACCCAGTACTTC. It encodes CSVDLAAGETQYF.

The rearrangement uses TRBV5-6 and TRBJ1-1, with D possibly matching TRBD1 (6 bases). In germline, CDR1 is SGHDT, CDR2 YYEEEE. Trimming removed 0 bases from V and 1 base from J, with 7 bases in between. This CDR3 has 14 amino acids. CDR3 loop: CASSLGTANTEAFF. Written as DNA, the CDR3 is TGTGCCAGCAGCTTGGGGACAGCGAACACTGAAGCTTTCTTT.

A remark on this clone: This sample includes further DNA sequences coding for the same CDR3. This chain uses TRBV4-1 with TRBJ2-4, with 9 positions matching TRBD2. The germline V gene has CDR1 MGHRA and CDR2 YSYEKL. The trim removed 0 bases at V and 5 bases at J, leaving 5 bases unmatched. This CDR3 is built from 16 residues. DNA for the CDR3: TGCGCCAGCAGCCAAGATCCTAGCGGGGCCCAAAACATTCAGTACTTC. Amino acids: CASSQDPSGAQNIQYF.

The chain joins TRBV6-1 to TRBJ2-3; 7 bases agree with TRBD1. Per germline, CDR1 MNHNS and CDR2 SASEGT. The CDR3 has 15 amino acids. Trimming at V came to 8 bases and at J to 2 bases, leaving 10 bases not matched to a gene. CDR3 in DNA: TGTGCCAGCGGAGAATCGGGACAGTTCACAGATACGCAGTATTTT. This gives the protein CASGESGQFTDTQYF.

This clone is labeled medium-sized (0.01 to 0.1%). The V and J genes are TRBV10-3 and TRBJ1-6, with 7 positions matching TRBD1. The CDR3 is made up of 14 amino acids. Germline lookup yields CDR1 ENHRY and CDR2 SYGVKD. After removal of 6 bases from V and 7 bases from J, the junction contained 6 bases not matched to a gene. The CDR3 DNA follows: TGTGCCATCAGAAGGGACAGCCAAAATTCACCCCTCCACTTT. Its protein is CAIRRDSQNSPLHF.

CDR3 bases: TGTGCCAGTAGTACCCCTCCACTTCGACAGACTTATCAGCCCCAGCATTTT. Protein product: CASSTPPLRQTYQPQHF. V is TRBV19 and J is TRBJ1-5; D might be TRBD1 (5 bases). This CDR3 spans 17 amino acids. Germline CDR1 reads LNHDA; CDR2 reads SQIVND (reference sequence). Deletions cut 4 bases from V and 5 bases from J, with 21 bases between. Full variable domain (outside the CDR3, taken from reference TRBV19 and TRBJ1-5): DGGITQSPKYLFRKEGQNVTLSCEQNLNHDAMYWYRQDPGQGLRLIYYSQIVNDFQKGDIAEGYSVSREKKESFPLTVTSAQKNPTAFYLCASSTPPLRQTYQPQHFGDGTRLSIL.

V usage is TRBV5-8 and J usage is TRBJ2-1; 12 nucleotides match TRBD1. CDR1 and CDR2 (germline): SGHTS, YDEGEE. This CDR3 contains 15 residues. V was pared by 1 base and J by 7 bases, with 3 bases of the junction left unmatched. CDR3 residues: CASSLMGQGANEQFF. For the CDR3, the DNA is TGTGCCAGCAGCTTGATGGGACAGGGGGCAAATGAGCAGTTCTTC.

The chain couples TRBV9 to TRBJ1-2; 8 bases fit TRBD1. Germline V gene data show CDR1 as SGDLS and CDR2 as YYNGEE. Trimming took 0 bases from V and 4 from J; bases not matched to a gene: 5. CDR3 size: 15 residues. Here the CDR3 reads CASSVGIDRGYGYTF. As DNA, the CDR3 is TGTGCCAGCAGCGTAGGAATAGACAGGGGCTATGGCTACACCTTC.

The chain recombines TRBV11-2 with TRBJ2-7, with D perhaps being TRBD1 or TRBD2 (6 bases each). The V gene lost 1 base and the J gene lost 3 bases, with 13 bases spanning the gap. The CDR3 is 15 residues long. CDR1 is SGHAT and CDR2 is FQNNGV in the germline V gene. CDR3 protein: CASSLAPGANYEQYF. In nucleotides, the CDR3 is TGTGCCAGCAGCTTAGCCCCGGGGGCGAACTACGAGCAGTACTTC. The full variable domain, in which reference TRBV11-2 and TRBJ2-7 provide the parts outside the CDR3, is EAGVAQSPRYKIIEKRQSVAFWCNPISGHATLYWYQQILGQGPKLLIQFQNNGVVDDSQLPKDRFSAERLKGVDSTLKIQPAKLEDSAVYLCASSLAPGANYEQYFGPGTRLTVT.

The gene calls are TRBV30 and TRBJ1-1, with TRBD1 identical over 7 bases. Germline CDR1 GTSNPN, CDR2 SVGIG (reference sequence). Trimming removed 4 bases from V and 1 base from J; junction bases left unmatched: 6. CDR3 size: 14 residues. The CDR3 protein is CAWTRQGPNTEAFF. The CDR3 DNA reads as TGTGCCTGGACGAGACAGGGACCGAACACTGAAGCTTTCTTT.

The CDR3 bases are TGTGCCAGCAGTGGGGGGTCGGTGATAGGGACCCAGTACTTC. Encoded protein: CASSGGSVIGTQYF. The chain combines TRBV2 with TRBJ2-5; perhaps D is TRBD1 or TRBD2 (5 bases each). Trimming left V 4 bases short and J 7 bases short, with 16 bases between. This CDR3 is built from 14 residues. The germline V gene has CDR1 SNHLY and CDR2 FYNNEI. Variable domain in full (rest from reference TRBV2 and TRBJ2-5): EPEVTQTPSHQVTQMGQEVILRCVPISNHLYFYWYRQILGQKVEFLVSFYNNEISEKSEIFDDQFSVERPDGSNFTLKIRSTKLEDSAMYFCASSGGSVIGTQYFGPGTRLLVL.

V usage is TRBV6-5 and J usage is TRBJ1-2; 11 bases agree with TRBD1. V gave up 6 bases and J gave up 8 bases; unmatched junction bases: 8. Germline lookup yields CDR1 MNHEY and CDR2 SVGAGI. The CDR3 runs 14 residues. The DNA for the CDR3 is TGTGCCAGCAGCCGGACAGGGGGCATACAAGGCTACACCTTC. This sequence encodes CASSRTGGIQGYTF.

V is TRBV4-2 and J is TRBJ1-1; 7 bases line up with TRBD1. The V gene's germline CDR1 is LGHNA and CDR2 YNFKEQ. After removal of 0 bases from V and 1 base from J, the junction contained 14 bases not matched to a gene. The CDR3 consists of 19 residues. CDR3 region: CASSQEVRQGGRKNTEAFF. The CDR3 DNA follows: TGTGCCAGCAGCCAAGAGGTTCGACAGGGAGGGCGAAAGAACACTGAAGCTTTCTTT.

V gene TRBV27 combines with J gene TRBJ1-4; D ambiguous. Trimming pared 6 bases from V and 4 bases from J, leaving 12 bases between. This CDR3 comprises 14 residues. CDR1 MNHEY and CDR2 SMNVEV come from the germline V gene (reference sequence). The CDR3: CASSTVADNEKLFF. CDR3 DNA: TGTGCCAGCAGCACCGTGGCGGATAATGAAAAACTGTTTTTT.